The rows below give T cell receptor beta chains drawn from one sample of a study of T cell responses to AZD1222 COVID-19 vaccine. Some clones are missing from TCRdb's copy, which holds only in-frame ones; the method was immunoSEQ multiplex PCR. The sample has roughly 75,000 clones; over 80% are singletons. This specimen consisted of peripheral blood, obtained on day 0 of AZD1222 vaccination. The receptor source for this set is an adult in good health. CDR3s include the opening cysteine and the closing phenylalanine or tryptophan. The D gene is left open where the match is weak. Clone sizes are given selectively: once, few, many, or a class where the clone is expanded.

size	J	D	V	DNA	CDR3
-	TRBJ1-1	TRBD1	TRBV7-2	TGTGCCAGCAGCCCCGGGGACAGGCGGAACACTGAAGCTTTCTTT	CASSPGDRRNTEAFF
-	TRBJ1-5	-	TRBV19	TGTGCCAGTAGCACGGGACCGCGGAGGAATCAGCCCCAGCATTTT	CASSTGPRRNQPQHF
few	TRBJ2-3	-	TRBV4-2	TGTGCCAGCAGCCCTGATGGTGAAAGTACAGATACGCAGTATTTT	CASSPDGESTDTQYF
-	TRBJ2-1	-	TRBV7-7	TGTGCTAGCAGCCAAATACCCGGGACTGAGCAGTTCTTC	CASSQIPGTEQFF
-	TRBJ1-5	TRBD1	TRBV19	TGTGCCAGTAGTTTCAGGACAGGGGCTGCCTATAGCAATCAGCCCCAGCATTTT	CASSFRTGAAYSNQPQHF
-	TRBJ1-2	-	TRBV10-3	TGTGCCATCCGGGCAGGGACTGGCTACACCTTC	CAIRAGTGYTF
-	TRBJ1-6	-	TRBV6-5	TGTGCCAGCAGTAACTATAATTCACCCCTCCACTTT	CASSNYNSPLHF
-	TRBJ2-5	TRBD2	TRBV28	TGTGCCAGCAGTTTATTGGGACTAGCGGGGGGCAAACAGTACTTC	CASSLLGLAGGKQYF
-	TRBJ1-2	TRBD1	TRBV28	TGTGCCAGCAGCAGGCGATTGAGGACAGGGGGTCGTTATGGCTACACCTTC	CASSRRLRTGGRYGYTF
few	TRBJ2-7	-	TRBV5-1	TGCGCCAGCAAATTAGGTCTCGACCTGGGGGCCCACGAGCAGTACTTC	CASKLGLDLGAHEQYF
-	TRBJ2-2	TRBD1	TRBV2	TGTGCCAGCAGGACAGGGGGTACTGGGGAGCTGTTTTTT	CASRTGGTGELFF
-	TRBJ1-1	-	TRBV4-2	TGTGCCAGCAGCCAAGATTTGAGGGGGACTGAAGCTTTCTTT	CASSQDLRGTEAFF
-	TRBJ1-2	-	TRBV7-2	TGTGCCAGCAGCCCACAGGAAAACTATGGCTACACCTTC	CASSPQENYGYTF
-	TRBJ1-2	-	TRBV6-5	TGTGCCAGCACTCCTGACAGAAATATTAATGGCTACACCTTC	CASTPDRNINGYTF
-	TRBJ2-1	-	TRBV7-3	TGTGCCAGCAGCCCGACTTCGGATTACAATGAGCAGTTCTTC	CASSPTSDYNEQFF
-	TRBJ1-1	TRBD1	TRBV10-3	TGTGCCATCAGGACGACAGGGGATGGCACTGAAGCTTTCTTT	CAIRTTGDGTEAFF
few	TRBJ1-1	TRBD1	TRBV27	TGTGCCAGCAGTTCTGCGGGGACAGGGTCAACTGAAGCTTTCTTT	CASSSAGTGSTEAFF
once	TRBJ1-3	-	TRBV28	TGTGCCAGCAGTTCTCCCGGGAGCAGCTCTGGAAACACCATATATTTT	CASSSPGSSSGNTIYF
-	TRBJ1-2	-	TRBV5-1	TGCGCCAGCAGCTCGGGGGGAGGCGGCTACACCTTC	CASSSGGGGYTF